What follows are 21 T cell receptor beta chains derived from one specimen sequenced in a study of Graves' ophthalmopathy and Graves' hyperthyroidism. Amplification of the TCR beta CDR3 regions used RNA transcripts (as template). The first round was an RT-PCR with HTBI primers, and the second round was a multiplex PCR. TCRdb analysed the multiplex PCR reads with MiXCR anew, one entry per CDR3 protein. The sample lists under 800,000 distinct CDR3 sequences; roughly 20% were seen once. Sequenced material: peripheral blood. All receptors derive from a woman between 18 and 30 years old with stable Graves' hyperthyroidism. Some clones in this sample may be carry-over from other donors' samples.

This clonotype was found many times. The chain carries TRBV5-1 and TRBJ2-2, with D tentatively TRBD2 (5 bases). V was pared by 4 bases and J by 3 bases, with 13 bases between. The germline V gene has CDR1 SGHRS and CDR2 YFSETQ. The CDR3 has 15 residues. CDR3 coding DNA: TGCGCCAGCAGCGTCACTAGTGGGGACACCGGGGAGCTGTTTTTT. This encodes CASSVTSGDTGELFF.

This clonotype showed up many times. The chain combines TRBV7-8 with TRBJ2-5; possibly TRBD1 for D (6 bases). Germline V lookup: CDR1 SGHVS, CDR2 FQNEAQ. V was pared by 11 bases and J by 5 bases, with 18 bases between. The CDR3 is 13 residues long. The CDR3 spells CACVGQGLETQYF. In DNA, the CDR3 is TGTGCCTGCGTCGGGCAGGGGTTGGAGACCCAGTACTTC.

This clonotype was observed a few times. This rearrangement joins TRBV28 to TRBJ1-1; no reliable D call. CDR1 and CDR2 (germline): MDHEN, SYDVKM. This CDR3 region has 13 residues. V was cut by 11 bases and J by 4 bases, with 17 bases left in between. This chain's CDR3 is CAGMGEPATEAFF. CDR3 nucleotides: TGTGCCGGCATGGGCGAGCCAGCCACTGAAGCTTTCTTT.

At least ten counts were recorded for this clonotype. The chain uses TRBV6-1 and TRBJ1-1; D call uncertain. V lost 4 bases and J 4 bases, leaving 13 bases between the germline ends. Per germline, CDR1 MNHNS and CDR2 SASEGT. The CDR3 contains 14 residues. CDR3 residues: CASSAPGGRTEAFF. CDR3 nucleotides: TGTGCCAGCAGTGCCCCCGGAGGTCGCACTGAAGCTTTCTTT.

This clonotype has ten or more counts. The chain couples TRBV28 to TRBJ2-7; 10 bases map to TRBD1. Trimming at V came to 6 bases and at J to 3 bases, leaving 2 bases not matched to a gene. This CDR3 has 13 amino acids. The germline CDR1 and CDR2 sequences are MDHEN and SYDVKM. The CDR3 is CASRGQGRYEQYF. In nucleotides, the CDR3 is TGTGCCAGCAGGGGACAGGGGCGCTACGAGCAGTACTTC.

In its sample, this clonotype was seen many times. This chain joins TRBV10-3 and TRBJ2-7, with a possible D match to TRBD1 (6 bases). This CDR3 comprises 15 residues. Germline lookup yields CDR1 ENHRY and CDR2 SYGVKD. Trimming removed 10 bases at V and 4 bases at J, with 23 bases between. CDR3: CATGARGYFGYEQYF. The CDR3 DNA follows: TGTGCCACAGGGGCGAGAGGGTACTTTGGGTACGAGCAGTACTTC.

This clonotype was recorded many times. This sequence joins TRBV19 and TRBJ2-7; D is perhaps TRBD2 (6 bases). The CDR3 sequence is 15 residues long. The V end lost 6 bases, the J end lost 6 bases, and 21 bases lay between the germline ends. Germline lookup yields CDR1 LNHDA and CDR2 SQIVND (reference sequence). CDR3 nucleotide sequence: TGTGCCAGTAGCATCCCTAGCGCCGAGGGTGTCGAGCAGTACTTC. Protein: CASSIPSAEGVEQYF.

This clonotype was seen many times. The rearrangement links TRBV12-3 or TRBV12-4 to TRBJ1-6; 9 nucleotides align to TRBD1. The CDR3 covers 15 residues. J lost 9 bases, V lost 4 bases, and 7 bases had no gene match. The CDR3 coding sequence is TGTGCCAGCAGTTACTCGGGACAGGGAAGTTCACCCCTCCACTTT. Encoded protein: CASSYSGQGSSPLHF.

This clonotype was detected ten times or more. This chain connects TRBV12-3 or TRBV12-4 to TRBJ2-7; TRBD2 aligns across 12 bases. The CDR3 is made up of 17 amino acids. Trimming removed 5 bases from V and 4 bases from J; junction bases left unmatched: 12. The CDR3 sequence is CASSPSDASGRAYEQYF. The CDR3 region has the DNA TGTGCCAGCAGTCCCTCCGATGCTAGCGGGAGGGCATACGAGCAGTACTTC.

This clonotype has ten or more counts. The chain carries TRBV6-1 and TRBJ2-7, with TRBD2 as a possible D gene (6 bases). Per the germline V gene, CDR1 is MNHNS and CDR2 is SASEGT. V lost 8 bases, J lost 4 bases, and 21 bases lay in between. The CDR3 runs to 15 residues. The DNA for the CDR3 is TGTGCCAGCGGACCTCCGGGACTTCTTACATACGAGCAGTACTTC. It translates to CASGPPGLLTYEQYF.

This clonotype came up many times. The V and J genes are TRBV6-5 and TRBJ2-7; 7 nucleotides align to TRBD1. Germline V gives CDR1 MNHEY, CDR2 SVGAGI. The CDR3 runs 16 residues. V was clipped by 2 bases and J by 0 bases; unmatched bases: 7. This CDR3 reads CASSYRWDRNSYEQYF. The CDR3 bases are TGTGCCAGCAGTTACCGATGGGACAGAAACTCCTACGAGCAGTACTTC.

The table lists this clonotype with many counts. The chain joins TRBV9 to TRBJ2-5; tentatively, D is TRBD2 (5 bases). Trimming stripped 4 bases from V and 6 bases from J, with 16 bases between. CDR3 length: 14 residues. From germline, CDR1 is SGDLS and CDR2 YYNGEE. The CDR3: CASSPASGLQTQYF. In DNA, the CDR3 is TGTGCCAGCAGCCCCGCGAGCGGACTTCAGACCCAGTACTTC.

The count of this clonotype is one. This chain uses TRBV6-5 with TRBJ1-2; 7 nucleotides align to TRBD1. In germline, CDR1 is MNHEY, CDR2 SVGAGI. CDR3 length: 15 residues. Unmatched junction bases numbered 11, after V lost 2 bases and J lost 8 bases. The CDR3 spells CASSYHQTGHGGYTF. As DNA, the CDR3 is TGTGCCAGCAGTTACCACCAGACAGGGCATGGGGGCTACACCTTC.

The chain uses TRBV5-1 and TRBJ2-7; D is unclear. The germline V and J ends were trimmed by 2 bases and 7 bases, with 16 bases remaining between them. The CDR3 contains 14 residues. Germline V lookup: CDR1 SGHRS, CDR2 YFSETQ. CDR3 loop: CASSFFAPQDEQYF. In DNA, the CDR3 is TGCGCCAGCAGCTTTTTCGCCCCGCAGGATGAGCAGTACTTC.

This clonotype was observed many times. CDR3 loop: CASSSQRGSYGYTF. CDR3 coding DNA: TGTGCCAGTAGTTCCCAAAGGGGTAGCTATGGCTACACCTTC. V usage is TRBV19 and J usage is TRBJ1-2; D possibly corresponds to TRBD1 (5 bases). V lost 5 bases and J lost 4, with 14 bases in between. This CDR3 contains 14 residues. The germline gives CDR1 LNHDA, CDR2 SQIVND (reference sequence).

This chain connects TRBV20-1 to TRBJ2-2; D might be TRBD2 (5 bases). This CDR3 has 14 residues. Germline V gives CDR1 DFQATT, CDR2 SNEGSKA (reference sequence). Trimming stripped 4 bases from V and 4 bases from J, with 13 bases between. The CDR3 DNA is TGCAGTGCTACTGTACTAGTTCGCACCGGGGAGCTGTTTTTT. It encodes CSATVLVRTGELFF.

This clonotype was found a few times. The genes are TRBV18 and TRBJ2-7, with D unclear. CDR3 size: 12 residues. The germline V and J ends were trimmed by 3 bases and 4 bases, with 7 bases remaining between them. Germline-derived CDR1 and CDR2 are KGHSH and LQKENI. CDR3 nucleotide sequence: TGTGCCAGCTCACCGATGGGATACGAGCAGTACTTC. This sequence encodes CASSPMGYEQYF.

The CDR3 sequence is CASSVGPRSNTGELFF. The CDR3 coding sequence is TGTGCCAGCAGCGTAGGGCCTCGATCGAACACCGGGGAGCTGTTTTTT. The chain combines TRBV9 with TRBJ2-2; no clear D gene. Germline V gene data show CDR1 as SGDLS and CDR2 as YYNGEE. Trimming pared 0 bases from V and 0 bases from J, leaving 9 bases between. The CDR3 loop spans 16 amino acids.

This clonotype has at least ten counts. The chain's CDR3 is CASSYSRANSNQPQHF. The CDR3 nucleotides are TGTGCCAGCAGCTATTCCCGGGCAAATAGCAATCAGCCCCAGCATTTT. V usage is TRBV7-8 and J usage is TRBJ1-5, with D unclear. The V and J ends lost 4 bases and 0 bases respectively, with 13 bases between them. This CDR3 has 16 residues. From germline, CDR1 is SGHVS and CDR2 FQNEAQ. The full variable domain, its missing parts supplied by reference TRBV7-8 and TRBJ1-5, is GAGVSQSPRYKVAKRGQDVALRCDPISGHVSLFWYQQALGQGPEFLTYFQNEAQLDKSGLPSDRFFAERPEGSVSTLKIQRTQQEDSAVYLCASSYSRANSNQPQHFGDGTRLSIL.

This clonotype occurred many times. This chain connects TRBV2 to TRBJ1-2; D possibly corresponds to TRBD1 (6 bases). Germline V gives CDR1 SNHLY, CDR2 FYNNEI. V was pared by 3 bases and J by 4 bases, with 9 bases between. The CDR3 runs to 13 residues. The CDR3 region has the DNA TGTGCCAGCAGTGAGGACAGCTTCTATGGCTACACCTTC. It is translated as CASSEDSFYGYTF.

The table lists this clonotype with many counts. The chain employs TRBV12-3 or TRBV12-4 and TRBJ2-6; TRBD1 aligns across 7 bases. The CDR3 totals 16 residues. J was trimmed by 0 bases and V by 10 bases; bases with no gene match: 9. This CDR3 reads CATSRDRHSGANVLTF. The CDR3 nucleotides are TGTGCCACTTCCCGGGACAGACACTCTGGGGCCAACGTCCTGACTTTC.